The 32 T cell receptor beta chains presented below share a single source sample, sequenced in a study of response to subunit inactivated influenza vaccine. TCRdb re-called the RT-PCR reads through MiXCR, storing one row per CDR3 protein. The table records approximately 730,000 distinct CDR3 sequences, 11% to 15% of them present only once. The specimen comprised PBMCs from blood, sampled less than 15 days before vaccination. These receptors came from a man aged 50-60 years who received an inactivated influenza vaccine.

This chain uses TRBV4-2 with TRBJ2-5, with D perhaps matching TRBD1 (5 bases). This CDR3 spans 15 amino acids. Trimming cost V 0 bases and J 5 bases, with 13 bases left between them. Per germline, CDR1 LGHNA and CDR2 YNFKEQ. The CDR3: CASSQDEGVRETQYF. CDR3 nucleotides: TGTGCCAGCAGCCAAGATGAAGGGGTCCGGGAGACCCAGTACTTC.

The chain employs TRBV7-9 and TRBJ1-5; D may be TRBD1 (6 bases). Germline V gives CDR1 SEHNR, CDR2 FQNEAQ (reference sequence). V was pared by 5 bases and J by 6 bases, with 11 bases between. The CDR3 extends over 13 amino acids. The CDR3 nucleotides read TGTGCCAGCAGCCCTGACAGGTCTCAGCCCCAGCATTTT. Encoded protein: CASSPDRSQPQHF. The full variable domain, in which reference TRBV7-9 and TRBJ1-5 provide the parts outside the CDR3, is DTGVSQNPRHKITKRGQNVTFRCDPISEHNRLYWYRQTLGQGPEFLTYFQNEAQLEKSRLLSDRFSAERPKGSFSTLEIQRTEQGDSAMYLCASSPDRSQPQHFGDGTRLSIL.

The genes are TRBV29-1 and TRBJ2-2; D tentatively reads TRBD1 or TRBD2 (7 bases each). CDR1 is SQVTM and CDR2 is ANQGSEA in the germline V gene. This CDR3 is built from 15 residues. The V and J ends lost 7 bases and 6 bases respectively, with 21 bases between them. This CDR3 reads CSAAVQGGSPGELFF. CDR3 coding DNA: TGCAGCGCGGCAGTCCAGGGGGGGAGCCCCGGGGAGCTGTTTTTT.

The CDR3 DNA reads TGTGCCAGCAGTTCGGCGGGGGTCAGGGGGCGAGAGCAGTACTTC. Its protein product is CASSSAGVRGREQYF. The chain couples TRBV28 to TRBJ2-7, with D possibly TRBD1 on 8 matching bases. V lost 4 bases, J lost 7 bases, and 20 bases lay in between. CDR3 size: 15 residues. Per germline, CDR1 MDHEN and CDR2 SYDVKM. Combining the CDR3 with reference TRBV28 and TRBJ2-7 gives the whole variable domain DVKVTQSSRYLVKRTGEKVFLECVQDMDHENMFWYRQDPGLGLRLIYFSYDVKMKEKGDIPEGYSVSREKKERFSLILESASTNQTSMYLCASSSAGVRGREQYFGPGTRLTVT.

This clonotype was counted ten times or more. The germline gene is not matched at one end of the junction; a read error may be the cause. The chain recombines TRBV5-1 with TRBJ2-3; D gene uncertain. The CDR3 consists of 14 residues. In germline, CDR1 is SGHRS, CDR2 YFSETQ. CDR3 protein: CASSLGSGPDTQYF. The CDR3 DNA reads TGTGCCAGCAGCTTAGGTTCCGGGCCAGATACGCAGTATTTT.

This chain joins TRBV27 and TRBJ2-2; 9 bases line up with TRBD1. Per germline, CDR1 MNHEY and CDR2 SMNVEV (reference sequence). There are 18 residues in the CDR3. V trimming: 0 bases; J trimming: 3 bases; junction bases outside the gene matches: 8. The CDR3: CASSLSGTGFTDTGELFF. In DNA form, the CDR3 reads TGTGCCAGCAGTTTATCGGGGACAGGGTTCACTGACACCGGGGAGCTGTTTTTT.

This clonotype has only a few counts. This rearrangement joins TRBV6-2 or TRBV6-3 to TRBJ2-5; no clear D. The V gene lost 2 bases and the J gene lost 3 bases, with 4 bases spanning the gap. Germline CDR1 and CDR2: MNHEY and SVGEGT. The CDR3 sequence is 12 residues long. CDR3 sequence: CASSYPEETQYF. The CDR3 nucleotides are TGTGCCAGCAGTTACCCCGAAGAGACCCAGTACTTC.

This clonotype was counted ten times or more. The chain uses TRBV27 and TRBJ1-4, with TRBD1 matching 10 bases. CDR1 MNHEY and CDR2 SMNVEV come from the germline V gene (reference sequence). This CDR3 is built from 17 residues. With V trimmed by 2 bases and J by 7 bases, 10 bases remained unmatched. This CDR3 reads CASSLSTRQGAVEKLFF. CDR3 nucleotide sequence: TGTGCCAGCAGTTTAAGTACTCGACAGGGGGCGGTTGAAAAACTGTTTTTT.

On this clonotype itself: A much bigger clone sits one base away, suggesting this may be a read error. The CDR3 spells CASGTGGYEQYV. The CDR3 DNA reads as TGTGCCAGCGGGACAGGTGGCTACGAGCAGTACGTC. The gene calls are TRBV6-6 and TRBJ2-7; 8 bases fit TRBD1. Germline V gene lookup returns CDR1 MNHNY and CDR2 SVGAGI (reference sequence). Trimming took 8 bases from V and 3 from J; bases not matched to a gene: 3. The CDR3 loop spans 12 amino acids.

This clonotype was seen a handful of times. This chain joins TRBV5-6 and TRBJ2-7; 10 bases agree with TRBD2. V dropped 5 bases and J dropped 0; count of bases not matched to a gene: 5. The CDR3 loop spans 15 amino acids. The germline CDR1 and CDR2 sequences are SGHDT and YYEEEE. Here the CDR3 DNA reads TGTGCCAGCAGACCGGGGACTAGCGACTCCTACGAGCAGTACTTC. It translates to CASRPGTSDSYEQYF.

Ten or more counts support this clonotype. The rearrangement links TRBV11-2 to TRBJ2-5, with unresolved D. The germline V and J ends were trimmed by 4 bases and 2 bases, with 8 bases remaining between them. The CDR3 loop spans 13 amino acids. Per the germline V gene, CDR1 is SGHAT and CDR2 is FQNNGV. The CDR3 loop is CASSSETQETQYF. CDR3 coding DNA: TGTGCCAGCAGCTCTGAAACGCAAGAGACCCAGTACTTC.

This clonotype was counted at least ten times. This chain connects TRBV20-1 to TRBJ1-6; TRBD1 matches 9 bases. Germline CDR1 is DFQATT and CDR2 is SNEGSKA (reference sequence). CDR3 length equals 13 residues. With V trimmed by 5 bases and J by 9 bases, 5 bases remained unmatched. CDR3 amino acids: CSAFLDRGSPLHF. The CDR3 DNA reads TGCAGTGCTTTCTTGGACAGGGGTTCACCCCTCCACTTT.

The V and J genes are TRBV15 and TRBJ1-1, with D uncertain. The CDR3 has 15 amino acids. Germline CDR1 reads LNHNV; CDR2 reads YYDKDF (reference sequence). The V end was cut by 0 bases, the J end by 5 bases, with 13 bases between. The CDR3 coding sequence is TGTGCCACCAGCAGAGATGCAAGGGATTGGACTGAAGCTTTCTTT. Protein sequence: CATSRDARDWTEAFF.

This clonotype was observed many times. The chain links TRBV11-2 to TRBJ2-5, with D perhaps given as TRBD1 or TRBD2 (6 bases each). The CDR3 runs to 15 residues. Trimming cost V 2 bases and J 5 bases, with 15 bases left between them. Germline CDR1 reads SGHAT; CDR2 reads FQNNGV. The CDR3 sequence is CASSLNHGGAETQYF. The CDR3 coding sequence is TGTGCCAGCAGCTTAAACCACGGGGGCGCGGAGACCCAGTACTTC. Based on the CDR3 plus reference TRBV11-2 and TRBJ2-5, the full variable domain is EAGVAQSPRYKIIEKRQSVAFWCNPISGHATLYWYQQILGQGPKLLIQFQNNGVVDDSQLPKDRFSAERLKGVDSTLKIQPAKLEDSAVYLCASSLNHGGAETQYFGPGTRLLVL.

The chain links TRBV6-5 to TRBJ1-4; a possible D gene is TRBD1 (6 bases). Germline values: CDR1 MNHEY, CDR2 SVGAGI. V gave up 5 bases and J gave up 5 bases, with 18 bases separating them. CDR3 length: 16 amino acids. CDR3 in amino acids: CASSHKLGQHNEKLFF. CDR3 DNA sequence: TGTGCCAGCAGTCACAAATTGGGACAACACAATGAAAAACTGTTTTTT.

This chain links TRBV6-5 with TRBJ1-5; no firm D call. Trimming left V 0 bases short and J 4 bases short, with 10 bases between. CDR1 is MNHEY and CDR2 is SVGAGI in the germline V gene. This CDR3 is built from 15 residues. The CDR3 nucleotides are TGTGCCAGCAGTTACTCTCGAGGAAGGAATCAGCCCCAGCATTTT. Protein product: CASSYSRGRNQPQHF.

This clonotype was observed many times. The gene calls are TRBV5-5 and TRBJ1-2; TRBD1 might be the D (6 bases). Per the germline V gene, CDR1 is SGHKS and CDR2 is YYEKEE (reference sequence). The length of the CDR3 is 14 residues. V gave up 6 bases and J gave up 3 bases, with 15 bases separating them. As DNA, the CDR3 is TGTGCCAGCACCCGACAGGCGTCGCACTATGGCTACACCTTC. Translating it yields CASTRQASHYGYTF.

The sample holds a few counts of this clonotype. The CDR3 nucleotides are TGTGCCAGCAGCTTGGTCGGGACAGGTCATAACGGGCAGTTCTTC. Residues: CASSLVGTGHNGQFF. This chain uses TRBV5-5 with TRBJ2-1, with TRBD1 identical over 8 bases. Germline-derived CDR1 and CDR2 are SGHKS and YYEKEE (reference sequence). V was pared by 0 bases and J by 12 bases, with 11 bases of the junction left unmatched. The CDR3 totals 15 residues.

The chain uses TRBV7-6 and TRBJ2-7; the D gene is possibly TRBD1 (6 bases). The CDR3 has 14 residues. Germline CDR1 SGHVS, CDR2 FNYEAQ. With 1 base removed from V and 6 bases from J, the gap between germline ends came to 13 bases. This CDR3 reads CASSLVPGATEQYF. The CDR3, as DNA: TGTGCCAGCAGCTTAGTCCCAGGGGCGACCGAGCAGTACTTC.

The V gene is TRBV7-9, the J gene TRBJ2-1, with no clear D. Looked up from germline, CDR1 is SEHNR and CDR2 is FQNEAQ (reference sequence). The ends were cut back, 5 bases at V and 5 bases at J, with 10 bases in the middle. The CDR3 consists of 13 residues. CDR3 loop: CASSGNRDNEQFF. The CDR3, as DNA: TGTGCCAGCAGCGGAAACCGGGACAATGAGCAGTTCTTC.

As concerns this clonotype: The junction and the germline gene differ at one end; a read error may be behind it. V gene TRBV7-6 combines with J gene TRBJ2-5; tentative D call: TRBD2 (5 bases). Germline CDR1 SGHVS, CDR2 FNYEAQ. The CDR3 spans 16 residues. CDR3 sequence: CTSSSLYSGNQETQYF. The DNA of the CDR3 is TGTACCAGCAGCTCCCTGTACTCGGGGAACCAAGAGACCCAGTACTTC.

As regards this clonotype: A read error may be the cause here, since a much bigger clone is one base away. The CDR3 sequence: CASGSGTSSQEQYF. The CDR3 DNA is TGTGCCAGCGGCTCCGGGACATCATCCCAGGAGCAGTACTTC. J is TRBJ2-7 and V is TRBV13, with D perhaps TRBD1 (6 bases). CDR3 length equals 14 residues. Per germline, CDR1 PRHDT and CDR2 FYEKMQ (reference sequence). V shed 8 bases and J shed 7 bases, with 21 bases lying between them.

The chain is built from TRBV6-1 and TRBJ2-5, with 8 positions matching TRBD2. The CDR3 sequence is 16 residues long. Per germline, CDR1 MNHNS and CDR2 SASEGT. V shed 5 bases and J 5 bases; nucleotides not matched to a gene: 13. The CDR3 here is CASSKGLAEVLETQYF. The CDR3 DNA follows: TGTGCCAGCAGTAAAGGACTAGCTGAGGTGTTGGAGACCCAGTACTTC.

The chain combines TRBV7-2 with TRBJ2-1; D perhaps matches TRBD2 (5 bases). Germline V CDR1 and CDR2: SGHTA, FQGNSA. V was pared by 0 bases and J by 0 bases, with 9 bases between. The CDR3 consists of 16 residues. The CDR3 bases are TGTGCCAGCAGCTTAGCAGACGGGGTCTCCTACAATGAGCAGTTCTTC. Protein sequence: CASSLADGVSYNEQFF.

The rearrangement uses TRBV21-1 and TRBJ2-7; the table's D call TRBD1 went unverified against the DNA. TRBV21-1 is a documented pseudogene. CDR3 size: 13 residues. CDR3 nucleotides: TGTGCCAGCAGCAAAGGTGGGGGCTACGAGCAGTACTTC. This translates into CASSKGGGYEQYF.

This clonotype was seen ten or more times. The DNA of the CDR3 is TGTGCCAGCAGCTATACTAGCGGGGGCTACAATGAGCAGTTCTTC. It specifies CASSYTSGGYNEQFF. The chain employs TRBV11-2 and TRBJ2-1; 11 bases fit TRBD2. The length of the CDR3 is 15 residues. Germline V gene data show CDR1 as SGHAT and CDR2 as FQNNGV. The V gene end was trimmed by 4 bases and the J gene end by 3 bases; junction bases not matched to a gene: 2. The entire variable domain, with the rest obtained from reference TRBV11-2 and TRBJ2-1, is as follows: EAGVAQSPRYKIIEKRQSVAFWCNPISGHATLYWYQQILGQGPKLLIQFQNNGVVDDSQLPKDRFSAERLKGVDSTLKIQPAKLEDSAVYLCASSYTSGGYNEQFFGPGTRLTVL.

This clonotype has just a few counts. The chain links TRBV6-1 to TRBJ2-1; D remains unclear. V shed 6 bases and J shed 8 bases, with 17 bases lying between them. This CDR3 spans 14 amino acids. The V gene's germline CDR1 is MNHNS and CDR2 SASEGT. CDR3 region: CASRISAGFDEQFF. In nucleotides, the CDR3 is TGTGCCAGCAGGATCAGCGCCGGTTTCGATGAGCAGTTCTTC.

This clonotype was found once. The V gene is TRBV5-6, the J gene TRBJ1-6, with no clear D. The CDR3 consists of 14 residues. V was pared by 1 base and J by 7 bases, with 9 bases between. Germline CDR1 reads SGHDT; CDR2 reads YYEEEE. The CDR3 protein is CASSLSGRNSPLHF. The CDR3 DNA is TGTGCCAGCAGCTTGTCCGGACGGAATTCACCCCTCCACTTT.

This clonotype was counted only a few times. This chain joins TRBV6-5 and TRBJ1-1, with D perhaps matching TRBD1 (5 bases). CDR1 is MNHEY and CDR2 is SVGAGI in the germline V gene. This CDR3 has 15 amino acids. V shed 2 bases and J shed 0 bases, with 10 bases lying between them. The CDR3 loop reads CASSYGGVMNTEAFF. In DNA form, the CDR3 reads TGTGCCAGCAGTTACGGGGGAGTCATGAACACTGAAGCTTTCTTT.

This chain joins TRBV15 and TRBJ2-7; TRBD1 matches 7 bases. Germline CDR1 is LNHNV and CDR2 is YYDKDF (reference sequence). Unmatched junction bases numbered 16, after V lost 8 bases and J lost 6 bases. The CDR3 has 15 residues. CDR3: CATGSGTDTLFEQYF. In nucleotides, the CDR3 is TGTGCCACCGGATCCGGGACAGATACCCTATTCGAGCAGTACTTC.

This clonotype was detected a few times. This chain connects TRBV12-3 or TRBV12-4 to TRBJ2-2; D might be TRBD1 (5 bases). Between the trimmed V and J ends, which lost 4 bases and 0 bases, there was a span of 9 bases. The CDR3 is made up of 15 amino acids. The CDR3 reads CASSWYRTNTGELFF. The CDR3 DNA sequence: TGTGCCAGCAGTTGGTACAGGACGAACACCGGGGAGCTGTTTTTT.

This clonotype was counted ten times or more. V usage is TRBV18 and J usage is TRBJ1-6; TRBD1 is a possible D gene (6 bases). Germline V gives CDR1 KGHSH, CDR2 LQKENI. V was shortened by 3 bases and J by 7 bases, with 16 bases between the two germline ends. The CDR3 extends over 16 amino acids. CDR3 sequence: CASSPWLQGRNSPLHF. The CDR3 DNA sequence: TGTGCCAGCTCACCGTGGTTGCAGGGGCGGAATTCACCCCTCCACTTT.